Below, one T cell receptor (beta chain) is given with its context. Source study methods: From reference gene primer amplification, estimates of nucleated cell counts were derived. Assay: immunoSEQ multiplex PCR; the TCRdb copy retains only in-frame clones and omits some. V and J calls and clone size are copied from that table; D and trimming were computed from the DNA. The sample carries approximately 100,000 clones, roughly 86% recorded once. The data originate from a study of blood T cell repertoires in COVID-19. Germline loops: CDR1 SNHLY, CDR2 FYNNEI. The V and J ends lost 6 bases and 5 bases, in that order; junction bases with no gene match: 3. The length of the CDR3 is 13 residues.

The specimen was peripheral blood. The source is a woman in her 30s with acute or convalescent COVID-19. The rearrangement links TRBV2 to TRBJ2-5, with 10 bases aligning to TRBD2. For the CDR3, the DNA is TGTGCCAGCAGCGCTAGCGGGGGTGAGACCCAGTACTTC. It codes for CASSASGGETQYF.